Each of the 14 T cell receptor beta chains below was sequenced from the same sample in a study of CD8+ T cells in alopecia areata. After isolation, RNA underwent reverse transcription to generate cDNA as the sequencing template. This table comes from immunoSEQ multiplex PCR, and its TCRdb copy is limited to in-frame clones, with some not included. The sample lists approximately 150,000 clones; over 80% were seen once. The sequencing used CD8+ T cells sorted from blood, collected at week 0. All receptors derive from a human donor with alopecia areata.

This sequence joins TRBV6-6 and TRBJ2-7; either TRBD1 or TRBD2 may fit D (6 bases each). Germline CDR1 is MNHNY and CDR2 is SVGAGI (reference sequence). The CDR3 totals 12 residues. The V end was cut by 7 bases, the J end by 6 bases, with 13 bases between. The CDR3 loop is CASTKGGCEQYF. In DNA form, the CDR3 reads TGTGCCAGCACCAAAGGGGGGTGCGAGCAGTACTTC.

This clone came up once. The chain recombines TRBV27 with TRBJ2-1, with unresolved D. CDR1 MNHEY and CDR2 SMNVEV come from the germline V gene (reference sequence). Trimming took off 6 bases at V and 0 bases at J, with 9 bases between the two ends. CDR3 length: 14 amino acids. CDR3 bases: TGTGCCAGCAGCGGCTGGAGCTCCTACAATGAGCAGTTCTTC. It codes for CASSGWSSYNEQFF.

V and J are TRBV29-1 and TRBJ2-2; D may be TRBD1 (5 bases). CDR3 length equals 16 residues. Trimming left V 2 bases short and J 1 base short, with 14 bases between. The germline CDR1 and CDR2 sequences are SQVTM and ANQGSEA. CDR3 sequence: CSVEPSTEMNTGELFF. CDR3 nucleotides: TGCAGCGTTGAACCTTCGACAGAAATGAACACCGGGGAGCTGTTTTTT.

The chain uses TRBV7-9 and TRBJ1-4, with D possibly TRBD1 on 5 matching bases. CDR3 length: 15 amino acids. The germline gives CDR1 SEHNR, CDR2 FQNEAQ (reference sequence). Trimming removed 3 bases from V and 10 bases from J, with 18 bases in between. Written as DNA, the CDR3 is TGTGCCAGCAGCTTGGAGGGACCTGGGGGTGGAAAACTGTTTTTT. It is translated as CASSLEGPGGGKLFF. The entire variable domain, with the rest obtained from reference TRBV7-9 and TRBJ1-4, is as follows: DTGVSQNPRHKITKRGQNVTFRCDPISEHNRLYWYRQTLGQGPEFLTYFQNEAQLEKSRLLSDRFSAERPKGSFSTLEIQRTEQGDSAMYLCASSLEGPGGGKLFFGSGTQLSVL.

The CDR3: CTSSQDQPGNEQFF. The CDR3 DNA follows: TGCACCAGCAGCCAAGATCAACCAGGGAATGAGCAGTTCTTC. The chain links TRBV1 to TRBJ2-1; the table's D call TRBD1 went unverified against the DNA. TRBV1 is noted as a pseudogene. This CDR3 region has 14 residues.

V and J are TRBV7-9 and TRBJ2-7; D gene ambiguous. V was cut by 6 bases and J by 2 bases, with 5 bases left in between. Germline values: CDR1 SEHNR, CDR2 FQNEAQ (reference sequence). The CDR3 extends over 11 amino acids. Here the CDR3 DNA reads TGTGCCAGCAGTTCCCCCTACGAGCAGTACTTC. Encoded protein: CASSSPYEQYF.

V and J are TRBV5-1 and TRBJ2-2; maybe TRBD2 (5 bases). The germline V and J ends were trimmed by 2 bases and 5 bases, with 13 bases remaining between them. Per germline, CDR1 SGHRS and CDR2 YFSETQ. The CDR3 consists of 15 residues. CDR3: CASSFGPPGTGELFF. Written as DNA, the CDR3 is TGCGCCAGCAGCTTCGGCCCTCCGGGAACCGGGGAGCTGTTTTTT.

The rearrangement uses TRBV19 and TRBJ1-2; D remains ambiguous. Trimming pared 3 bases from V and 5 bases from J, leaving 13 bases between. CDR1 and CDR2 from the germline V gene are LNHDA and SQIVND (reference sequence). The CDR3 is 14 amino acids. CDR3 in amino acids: CASSMQEKWYGYTF. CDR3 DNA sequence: TGTGCCAGTAGTATGCAGGAGAAGTGGTATGGCTACACCTTC. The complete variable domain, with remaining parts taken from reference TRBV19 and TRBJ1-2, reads DGGITQSPKYLFRKEGQNVTLSCEQNLNHDAMYWYRQDPGQGLRLIYYSQIVNDFQKGDIAEGYSVSREKKESFPLTVTSAQKNPTAFYLCASSMQEKWYGYTFGSGTRLTVV.

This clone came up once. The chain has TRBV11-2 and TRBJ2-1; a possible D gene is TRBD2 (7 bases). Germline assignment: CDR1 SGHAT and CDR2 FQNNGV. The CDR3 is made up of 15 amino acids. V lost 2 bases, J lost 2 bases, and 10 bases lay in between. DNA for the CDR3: TGTGCCAGCAGCTTAAGGGGGGGGACCTACAATGAGCAGTTCTTC. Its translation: CASSLRGGTYNEQFF.

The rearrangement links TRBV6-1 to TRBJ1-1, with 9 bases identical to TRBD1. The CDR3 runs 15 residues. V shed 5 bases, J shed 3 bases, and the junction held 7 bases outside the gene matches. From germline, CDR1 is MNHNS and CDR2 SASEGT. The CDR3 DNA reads TGTGCCAGCAGTATACAGGGGGCTAAGGACACTGAAGCTTTCTTT. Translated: CASSIQGAKDTEAFF.

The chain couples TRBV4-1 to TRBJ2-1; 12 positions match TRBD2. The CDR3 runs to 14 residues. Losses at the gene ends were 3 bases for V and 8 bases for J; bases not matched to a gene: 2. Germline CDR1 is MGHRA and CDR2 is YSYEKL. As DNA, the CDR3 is TGCGCCAGCAGCCAGAGACTAGCGGGAGATGAGCAGTTCTTC. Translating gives CASSQRLAGDEQFF.

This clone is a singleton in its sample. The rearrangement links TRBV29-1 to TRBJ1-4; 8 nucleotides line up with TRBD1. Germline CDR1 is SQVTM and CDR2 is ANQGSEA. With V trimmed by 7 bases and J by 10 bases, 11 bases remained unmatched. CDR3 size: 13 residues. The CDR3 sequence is CSGQGPSGGKLFF. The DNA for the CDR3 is TGCAGCGGACAGGGGCCCAGCGGGGGAAAACTGTTTTTT.

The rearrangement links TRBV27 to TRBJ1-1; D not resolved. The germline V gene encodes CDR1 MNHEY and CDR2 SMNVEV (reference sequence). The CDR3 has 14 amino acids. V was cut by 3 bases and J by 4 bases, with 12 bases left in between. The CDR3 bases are TGTGCCAGCAGTTTCGCTCTTTTTTCCACTGAAGCTTTCTTT. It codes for CASSFALFSTEAFF.

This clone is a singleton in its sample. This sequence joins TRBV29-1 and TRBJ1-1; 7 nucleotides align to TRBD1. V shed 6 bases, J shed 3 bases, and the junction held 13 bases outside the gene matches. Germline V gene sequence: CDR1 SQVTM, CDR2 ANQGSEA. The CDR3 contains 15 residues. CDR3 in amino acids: CSVDNWDSKHTEAFF. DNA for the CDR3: TGCAGCGTAGACAATTGGGACAGCAAACACACTGAAGCTTTCTTT.